What follows are 4 T cell receptor beta chains derived from one specimen sequenced in a study of T cell changes during pregnancy in multiple sclerosis (dated by TCRdb to the late 2010s). The protocol used for the library was the immunoSEQ multiplex PCR assay. TCRdb took this table from immuneACCESS and kept in-frame rearrangements with V and J called. Such tables lack part of the clones; where checked against another copy, unresolved V genes explain under half of the gap, and the rest is unexplained. In all, the sample holds nearly 45,000 clones, and approximately 96% of those were seen once. The ten biggest clones cover 0.89% of the sample. The material sequenced was peripheral blood, taken in the second trimester of pregnancy. These receptors originate from a female donor with multiple sclerosis, enrolled in a pregnancy study.

The V call is TRBV29-1, the J call TRBJ1-1; TRBD1 agrees at 9 bases. This CDR3 spans 13 amino acids. Germline values: CDR1 SQVTM, CDR2 ANQGSEA. J gave up 2 bases and V 5 bases, and 3 bases lay outside the gene matches. The CDR3 region has the DNA TGCAGCGTTTATACAGGGGGCAACACTGAAGCTTTCTTT. Amino acid sequence: CSVYTGGNTEAFF.

This chain uses TRBV9 with TRBJ2-3; TRBD1 aligns across 7 bases. The CDR3 is 15 residues long. The germline V gene encodes CDR1 SGDLS and CDR2 YYNGEE. V gave up 3 bases and J gave up 0 bases; unmatched junction bases: 4. CDR3 DNA sequence: TGTGCCAGCAGCGCCGGGACAGCCAGCACAGATACGCAGTATTTT. This gives the protein CASSAGTASTDTQYF.

The gene calls are TRBV28 and TRBJ2-3, with 8 nucleotides matching TRBD2. V gave up 8 bases and J gave up 2 bases; unmatched junction bases: 12. The length of the CDR3 is 16 residues. Germline V lookup: CDR1 MDHEN, CDR2 SYDVKM. In nucleotides, the CDR3 is TGTGCCAGCCTCGGTTCGGGGACTAGGAACACAGATACGCAGTATTTT. The encoded protein is CASLGSGTRNTDTQYF.

V is TRBV28 and J is TRBJ2-7; D is unclear. V was shortened by 6 bases and J by 0 bases, with 9 bases between the two germline ends. CDR3 size: 13 residues. CDR1 MDHEN and CDR2 SYDVKM come from the germline V gene. The CDR3 DNA is TGTGCCAGCAGAAAACAGAGCTCCTACGAGCAGTACTTC. It is translated as CASRKQSSYEQYF.